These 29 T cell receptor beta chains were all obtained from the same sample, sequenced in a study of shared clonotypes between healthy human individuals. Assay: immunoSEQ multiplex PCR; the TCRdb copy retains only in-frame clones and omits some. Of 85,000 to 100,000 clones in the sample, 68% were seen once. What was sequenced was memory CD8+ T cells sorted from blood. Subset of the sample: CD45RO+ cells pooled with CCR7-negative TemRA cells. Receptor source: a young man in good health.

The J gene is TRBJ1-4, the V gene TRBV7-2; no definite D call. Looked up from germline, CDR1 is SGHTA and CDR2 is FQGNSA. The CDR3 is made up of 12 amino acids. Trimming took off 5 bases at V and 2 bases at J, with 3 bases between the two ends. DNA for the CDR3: TGTGCCAGCAGCCCGACTAATGAAAAACTGTTTTTT. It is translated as CASSPTNEKLFF.

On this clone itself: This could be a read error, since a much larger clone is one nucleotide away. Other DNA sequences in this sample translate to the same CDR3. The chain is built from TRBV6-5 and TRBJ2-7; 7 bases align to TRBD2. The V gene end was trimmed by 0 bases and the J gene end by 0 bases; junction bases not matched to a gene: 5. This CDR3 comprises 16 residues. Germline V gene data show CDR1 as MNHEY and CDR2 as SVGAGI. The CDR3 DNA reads TGTGCCAGCAGTTACTCGGGGGGGGTGAGCTCCTACGAGCAGTACTTC. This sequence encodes CASSYSGGVSSYEQYF.

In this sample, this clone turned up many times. The CDR3 here is CASSRGQQVGGYTF. CDR3 in DNA: TGCGCCAGCAGCCGGGGACAGCAGGTGGGAGGCTACACCTTC. The rearrangement links TRBV5-1 to TRBJ1-2; 7 bases fit TRBD1. The V segment lost 4 bases and the J segment 8 bases; nucleotides outside the gene matches: 11. This CDR3 has 14 residues. Germline CDR1 and CDR2: SGHRS and YFSETQ.

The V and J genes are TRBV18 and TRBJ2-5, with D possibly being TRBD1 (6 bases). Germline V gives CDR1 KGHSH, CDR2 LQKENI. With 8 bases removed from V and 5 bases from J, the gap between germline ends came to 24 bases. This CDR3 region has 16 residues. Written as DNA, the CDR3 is TGTGCCAGCGACGGAAGGGCAGGGGTTGCGTCCGAGACCCAGTACTTC. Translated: CASDGRAGVASETQYF.

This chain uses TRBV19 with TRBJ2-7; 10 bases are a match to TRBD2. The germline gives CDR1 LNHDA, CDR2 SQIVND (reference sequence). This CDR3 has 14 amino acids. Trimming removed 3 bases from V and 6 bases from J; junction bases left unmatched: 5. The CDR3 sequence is CASSISSGSAEQYF. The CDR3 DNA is TGTGCCAGTAGTATTTCTAGCGGGAGCGCCGAGCAGTACTTC. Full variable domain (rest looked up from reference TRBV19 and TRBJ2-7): DGGITQSPKYLFRKEGQNVTLSCEQNLNHDAMYWYRQDPGQGLRLIYYSQIVNDFQKGDIAEGYSVSREKKESFPLTVTSAQKNPTAFYLCASSISSGSAEQYFGPGTRLTVT.

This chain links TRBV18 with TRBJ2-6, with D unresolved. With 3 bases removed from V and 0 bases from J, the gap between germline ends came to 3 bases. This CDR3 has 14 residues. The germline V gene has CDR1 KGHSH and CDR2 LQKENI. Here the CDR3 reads CASSPGSGANVLTF. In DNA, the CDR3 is TGTGCCAGCTCACCTGGCTCTGGGGCCAACGTCCTGACTTTC.

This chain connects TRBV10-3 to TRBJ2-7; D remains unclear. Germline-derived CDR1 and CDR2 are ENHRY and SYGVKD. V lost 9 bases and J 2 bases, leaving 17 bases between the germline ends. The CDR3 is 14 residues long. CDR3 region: CAIGVDSTPYEQYF. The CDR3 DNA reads TGTGCCATTGGGGTCGATTCTACGCCCTACGAGCAGTACTTC.

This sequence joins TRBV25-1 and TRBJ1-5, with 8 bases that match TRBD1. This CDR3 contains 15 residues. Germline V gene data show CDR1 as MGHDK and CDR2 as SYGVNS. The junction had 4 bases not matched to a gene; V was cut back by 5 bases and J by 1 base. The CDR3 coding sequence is TGTGCCAGCAGTAAGACAGGGGACAGCAATCAGCCCCAGCATTTT. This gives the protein CASSKTGDSNQPQHF.

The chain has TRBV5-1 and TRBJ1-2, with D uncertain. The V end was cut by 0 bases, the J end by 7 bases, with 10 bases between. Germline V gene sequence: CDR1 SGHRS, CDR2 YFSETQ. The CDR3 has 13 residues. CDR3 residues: CASSLEFGVGYTF. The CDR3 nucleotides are TGCGCCAGCAGCTTGGAATTCGGGGTTGGCTACACCTTC.

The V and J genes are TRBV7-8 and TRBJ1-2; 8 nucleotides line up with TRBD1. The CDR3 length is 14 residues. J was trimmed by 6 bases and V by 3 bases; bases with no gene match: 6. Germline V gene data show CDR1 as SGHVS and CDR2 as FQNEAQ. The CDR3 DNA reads TGTGCCAGCAGCTTGGACAGGGAAGGCGATGGCTACACCTTC. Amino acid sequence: CASSLDREGDGYTF. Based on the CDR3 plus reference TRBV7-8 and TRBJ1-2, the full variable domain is GAGVSQSPRYKVAKRGQDVALRCDPISGHVSLFWYQQALGQGPEFLTYFQNEAQLDKSGLPSDRFFAERPEGSVSTLKIQRTQQEDSAVYLCASSLDREGDGYTFGSGTRLTVV.

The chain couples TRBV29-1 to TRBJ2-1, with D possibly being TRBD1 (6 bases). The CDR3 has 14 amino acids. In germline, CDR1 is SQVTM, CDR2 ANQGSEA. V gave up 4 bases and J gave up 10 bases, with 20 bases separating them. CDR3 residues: CSVVNLEKGVEQFF. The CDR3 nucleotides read TGCAGCGTTGTCAATTTGGAAAAGGGGGTAGAGCAGTTCTTC.

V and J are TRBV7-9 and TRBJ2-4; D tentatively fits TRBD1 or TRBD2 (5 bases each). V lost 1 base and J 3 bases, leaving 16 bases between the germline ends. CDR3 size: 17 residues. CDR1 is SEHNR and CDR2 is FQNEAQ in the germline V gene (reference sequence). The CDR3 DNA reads TGTGCCAGCAGCTTAGTACCCCCCGGGGCATTCAAAAACATTCAGTACTTC. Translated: CASSLVPPGAFKNIQYF.

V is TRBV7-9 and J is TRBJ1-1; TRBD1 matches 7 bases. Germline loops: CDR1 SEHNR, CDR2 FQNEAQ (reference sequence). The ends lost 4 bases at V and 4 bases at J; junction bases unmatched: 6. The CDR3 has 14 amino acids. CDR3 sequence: CASSSQGDGTEAFF. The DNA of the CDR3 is TGTGCCAGCAGCTCCCAGGGGGATGGCACTGAAGCTTTCTTT.

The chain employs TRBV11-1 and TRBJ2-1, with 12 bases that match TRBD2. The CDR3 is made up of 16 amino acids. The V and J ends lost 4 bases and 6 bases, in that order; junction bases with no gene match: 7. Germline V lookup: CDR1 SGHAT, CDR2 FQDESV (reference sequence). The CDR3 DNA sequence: TGTGCCAGCAGCTCCAGGACTAGCGGGACCAGCAATGAGCAGTTCTTC. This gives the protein CASSSRTSGTSNEQFF.

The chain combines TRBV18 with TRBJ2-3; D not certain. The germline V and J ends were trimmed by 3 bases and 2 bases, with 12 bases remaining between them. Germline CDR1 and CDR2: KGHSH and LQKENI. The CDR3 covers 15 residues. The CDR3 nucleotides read TGTGCCAGCTCACCTAGCAGGCAAGCCACAGATACGCAGTATTTT. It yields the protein CASSPSRQATDTQYF.

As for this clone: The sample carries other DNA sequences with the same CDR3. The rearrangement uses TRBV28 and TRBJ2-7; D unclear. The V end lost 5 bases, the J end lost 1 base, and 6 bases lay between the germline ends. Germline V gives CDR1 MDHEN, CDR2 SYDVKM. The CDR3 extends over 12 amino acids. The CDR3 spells CASSSLSYEQYF. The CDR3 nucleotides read TGTGCCAGCAGTAGTCTTTCCTACGAGCAGTACTTC.

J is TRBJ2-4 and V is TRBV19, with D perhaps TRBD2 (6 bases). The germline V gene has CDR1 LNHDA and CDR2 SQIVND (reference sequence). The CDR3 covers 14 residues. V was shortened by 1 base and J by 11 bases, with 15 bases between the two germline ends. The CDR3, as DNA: TGTGCCAGTAGTATAGGAACCGGGGGAGACGTTCAGTACTTC. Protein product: CASSIGTGGDVQYF.

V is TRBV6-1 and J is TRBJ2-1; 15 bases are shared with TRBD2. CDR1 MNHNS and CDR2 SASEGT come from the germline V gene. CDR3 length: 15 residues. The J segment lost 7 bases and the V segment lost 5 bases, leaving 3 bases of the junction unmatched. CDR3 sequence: CASSPGTSGRNEQFF. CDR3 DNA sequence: TGTGCCAGCAGTCCGGGGACTAGCGGGAGGAATGAGCAGTTCTTC.

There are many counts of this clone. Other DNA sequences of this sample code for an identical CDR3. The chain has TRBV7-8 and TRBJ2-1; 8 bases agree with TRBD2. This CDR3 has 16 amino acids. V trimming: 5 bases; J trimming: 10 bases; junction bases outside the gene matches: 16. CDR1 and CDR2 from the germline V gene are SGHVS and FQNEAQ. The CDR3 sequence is CASSPLPDSGGREQFF. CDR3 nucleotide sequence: TGTGCCAGCAGCCCCTTACCAGACAGCGGGGGTCGGGAGCAGTTCTTC.

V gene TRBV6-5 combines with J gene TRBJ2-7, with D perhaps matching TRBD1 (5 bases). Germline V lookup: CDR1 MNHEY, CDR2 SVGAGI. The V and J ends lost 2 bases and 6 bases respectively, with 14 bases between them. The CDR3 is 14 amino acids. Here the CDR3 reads CASSYGAGLSEQYF. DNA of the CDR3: TGTGCCAGCAGTTACGGCGCAGGGTTGAGCGAGCAGTACTTC.

This CDR3 is CASSIAGQGLYEQYF. CDR3 nucleotide sequence: TGTGCCAGTAGTATTGCCGGACAGGGGCTCTACGAGCAGTACTTC. The V and J genes are TRBV19 and TRBJ2-7; 9 nucleotides agree with TRBD1. V lost 3 bases to trimming and J lost 3 bases; unmatched junction nucleotides: 6. The germline CDR1 and CDR2 sequences are LNHDA and SQIVND (reference sequence). The CDR3 has 15 amino acids. The variable domain in full, with the rest retrieved from reference TRBV19 and TRBJ2-7, is DGGITQSPKYLFRKEGQNVTLSCEQNLNHDAMYWYRQDPGQGLRLIYYSQIVNDFQKGDIAEGYSVSREKKESFPLTVTSAQKNPTAFYLCASSIAGQGLYEQYFGPGTRLTVT.

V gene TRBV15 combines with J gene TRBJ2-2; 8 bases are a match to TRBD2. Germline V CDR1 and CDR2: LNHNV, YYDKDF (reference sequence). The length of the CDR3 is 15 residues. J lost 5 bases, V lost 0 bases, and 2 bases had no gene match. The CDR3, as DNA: TGTGCCACCAGCAGAGATAGCGGGGCGACCGGGGAGCTGTTTTTT. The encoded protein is CATSRDSGATGELFF.

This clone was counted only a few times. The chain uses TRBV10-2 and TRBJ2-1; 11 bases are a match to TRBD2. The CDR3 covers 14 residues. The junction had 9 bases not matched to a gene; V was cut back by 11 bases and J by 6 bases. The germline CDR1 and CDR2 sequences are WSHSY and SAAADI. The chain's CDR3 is CAAHPLAGGNEQFF. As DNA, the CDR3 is TGCGCCGCTCACCCGCTAGCGGGAGGCAATGAGCAGTTCTTC.

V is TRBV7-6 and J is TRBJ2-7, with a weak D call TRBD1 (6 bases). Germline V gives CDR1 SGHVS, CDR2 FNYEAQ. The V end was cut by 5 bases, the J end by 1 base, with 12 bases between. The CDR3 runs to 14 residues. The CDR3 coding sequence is TGTGCCAGCAGCCCGCCCGGGACATCCTACGAGCAGTACTTC. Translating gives CASSPPGTSYEQYF.

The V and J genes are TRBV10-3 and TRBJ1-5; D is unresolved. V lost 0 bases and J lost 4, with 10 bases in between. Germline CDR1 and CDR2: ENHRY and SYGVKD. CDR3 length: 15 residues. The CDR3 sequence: CAISESIQSNQPQHF. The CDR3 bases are TGTGCCATCAGTGAGTCGATCCAGTCAAATCAGCCCCAGCATTTT.

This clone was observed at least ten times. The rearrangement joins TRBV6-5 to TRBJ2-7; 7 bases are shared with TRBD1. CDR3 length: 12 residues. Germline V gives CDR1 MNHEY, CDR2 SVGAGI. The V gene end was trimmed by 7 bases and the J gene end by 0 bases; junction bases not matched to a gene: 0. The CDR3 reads CASKGASYEQYF. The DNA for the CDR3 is TGTGCCAGCAAGGGGGCCTCCTACGAGCAGTACTTC.

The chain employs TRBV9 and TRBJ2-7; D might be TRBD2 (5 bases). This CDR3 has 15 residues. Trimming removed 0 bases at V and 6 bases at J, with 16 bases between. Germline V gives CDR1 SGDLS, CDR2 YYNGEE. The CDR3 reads CASSVEGPTEGEQYF. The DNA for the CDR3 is TGTGCCAGCAGCGTAGAAGGCCCGACCGAGGGCGAGCAGTACTTC.

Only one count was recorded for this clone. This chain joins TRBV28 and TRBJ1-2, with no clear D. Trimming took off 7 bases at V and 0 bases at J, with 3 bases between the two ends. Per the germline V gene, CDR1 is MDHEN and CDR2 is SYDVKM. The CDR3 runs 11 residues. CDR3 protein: CASMSNYGYTF. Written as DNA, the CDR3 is TGTGCCAGCATGTCTAACTATGGCTACACCTTC.

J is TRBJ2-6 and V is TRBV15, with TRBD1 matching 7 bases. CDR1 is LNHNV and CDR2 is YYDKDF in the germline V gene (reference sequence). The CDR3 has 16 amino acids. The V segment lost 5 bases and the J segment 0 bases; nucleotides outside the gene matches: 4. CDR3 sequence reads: CATSGQATSGANVLTF. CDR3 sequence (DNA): TGTGCCACCAGCGGACAGGCCACCTCTGGGGCCAACGTCCTGACTTTC.